Shown below are 7 T cell receptor beta chains from a single sample sequenced in a study of T cell responses to AZD1222 COVID-19 vaccine. Generated by immunoSEQ multiplex PCR, the TCRdb table keeps only in-frame clones and is missing some. This sample carries about 84,000 clones, nearly 90% of them seen once, and the ten largest clones take more than 1.3%. The sequenced sample was peripheral blood, obtained on day 0 of AZD1222 vaccination. The receptors come from an adult in good health.

This clone was detected only a few times. The chain has TRBV13 and TRBJ2-7; D not certain. In germline, CDR1 is PRHDT, CDR2 FYEKMQ (reference sequence). Trimming took 5 bases from V and 3 from J, leaving 5 bases between them. The CDR3 totals 11 residues. CDR3 sequence (DNA): TGTGCCAGCAGCCGTCACTACGAGCAGTACTTC. Protein sequence: CASSRHYEQYF.

The chain uses TRBV6-6 and TRBJ2-3; TRBD1 matches 8 bases. CDR3 length: 15 residues. V gave up 6 bases and J gave up 0 bases; unmatched junction bases: 5. Germline loops: CDR1 MNHNY, CDR2 SVGAGI (reference sequence). The CDR3 spells CASSDRGYSTDTQYF. CDR3 nucleotide sequence: TGTGCCAGCAGCGACAGGGGATATAGCACAGATACGCAGTATTTT.

The chain links TRBV6-5 to TRBJ1-2; a possible D gene is TRBD1 (5 bases). Between the trimmed V and J ends, which lost 7 bases and 4 bases, there was a span of 19 bases. Germline V gene data show CDR1 as MNHEY and CDR2 as SVGAGI. The CDR3 is 15 amino acids. The CDR3 DNA is TGTGCCAGCACGATACCGACAGAATATCGCTATGGCTACACCTTC. Translation: CASTIPTEYRYGYTF.

The chain recombines TRBV5-5 with TRBJ2-5; D gene uncertain. Deletions cut 4 bases from V and 1 base from J, with 11 bases between. The CDR3 sequence is 14 residues long. Germline V gene lookup returns CDR1 SGHKS and CDR2 YYEKEE (reference sequence). The CDR3 nucleotides are TGTGCCAGCAGCCATCGGGTGACCCAAGAGACCCAGTACTTC. Its protein product is CASSHRVTQETQYF.

The chain links TRBV19 to TRBJ2-3; the D gene is possibly TRBD2 (6 bases). The CDR3 is 14 amino acids. Germline assignment: CDR1 LNHDA and CDR2 SQIVND (reference sequence). The V end was cut by 5 bases, the J end by 4 bases, with 13 bases between. CDR3 loop: CASSFTGEADTQYF. The CDR3 nucleotides read TGTGCCAGTAGTTTTACGGGAGAAGCAGATACGCAGTATTTT.

This chain links TRBV9 with TRBJ1-2; D is uncertain. This CDR3 is 13 amino acids long. CDR1 is SGDLS and CDR2 is YYNGEE in the germline V gene. Trimming stripped 0 bases from V and 6 bases from J, with 9 bases between. CDR3 sequence reads: CASSVGRTDGYTF. DNA for the CDR3: TGTGCCAGCAGCGTAGGTCGGACGGATGGCTACACCTTC.

CDR3 bases: TGTGCTAGTGGTTTCGGACAGGATGGGCAGCCCCAGCATTTT. Its translation: CASGFGQDGQPQHF. This chain uses TRBV12-5 with TRBJ1-5, with 7 bases identical to TRBD1. CDR1 is LGHNT, CDR2 FRNRAP, per germline. V lost 3 bases to trimming and J lost 7 bases; unmatched junction nucleotides: 6. The CDR3 runs 14 residues.